These 2 T cell receptor beta chains came from one sample sequenced in a study of blood T cell repertoires in COVID-19. Data came from immunoSEQ multiplex PCR; TCRdb stores just in-frame clones and leaves some out. The sample consists of 150,000 to 200,000 clones, 70% to 90% of them appearing once. The sequencing input was peripheral blood. The origin of the receptors is a human donor with active or convalescent COVID-19. The donor label of this sample is uncertain.

The chain couples TRBV7-2 to TRBJ2-3; 11 nucleotides match TRBD2. The CDR3 has 16 amino acids. Germline V lookup: CDR1 SGHTA, CDR2 FQGNSA. V was clipped by 5 bases and J by 0 bases; unmatched bases: 4. Here the CDR3 reads CASSPRLAGSTDTQYF. Written as DNA, the CDR3 is TGTGCCAGCAGCCCAAGACTAGCGGGGAGCACAGATACGCAGTATTTT. The whole variable domain, filled in from reference TRBV7-2 and TRBJ2-3, reads GAGVSQSPSNKVTEKGKDVELRCDPISGHTALYWYRQSLGQGLEFLIYFQGNSAPDKSGLPSDRFSAERTGGSVSTLTIQRTQQEDSAVYLCASSPRLAGSTDTQYFGPGTRLTVL.

CDR3 loop: CASSVAAGYSYEQYF. CDR3 bases: TGTGCCAGCAGCGTAGCGGCGGGCTACTCCTACGAGCAGTACTTC. The V gene is TRBV9, the J gene TRBJ2-7; D is perhaps TRBD2 (5 bases). The V end was cut by 0 bases, the J end by 0 bases, with 10 bases between. CDR3 length: 15 amino acids. CDR1 is SGDLS, CDR2 YYNGEE, per germline.